This T cell receptor (beta chain) was documented in a study of PD-1 blockade in classical Hodgkin lymphoma. The study, taken as a whole, reports: No one has yet defined what causes the repertoire differences, which may be disease activity or prior therapy. Reports indicated that newly diagnosed patients had lower baseline TCR diversity than healthy donors did.

As concerns this clone: Its antigen is undetermined.

As for time point: newly diagnosed, previously untreated cHL patient sample. For comparison, PBMCs from newly diagnosed, untreated classical Hodgkin lymphoma were used. Some clones are missing from TCRdb's copy, which holds only in-frame ones; the method was immunoSEQ multiplex PCR. The sample lists around 43,000 clones; roughly 93% were seen once. The receptor was isolated from a human donor with classical Hodgkin lymphoma. The sequenced sample consisted of peripheral blood mononuclear cells (PBMCs).

The CDR3 here is CSSSGRISGEQFF. The CDR3 DNA reads TGCAGCTCAAGCGGGAGGATAAGCGGTGAGCAGTTCTTC. The chain is built from TRBV29-1 and TRBJ2-1; 9 nucleotides line up with TRBD2. This CDR3 is built from 13 residues. V dropped 8 bases and J dropped 9; count of bases not matched to a gene: 11. Per germline, CDR1 SQVTM and CDR2 ANQGSEA.